This T cell receptor beta chain was recovered during a study of cytomegalovirus exposure and HLA in healthy donors. Study as a whole: In an earlier analysis, 90 million to 130 million unique TCR beta sequences were found from some 180 million T cells.

CDR3 size: 16 residues. From germline, CDR1 is SGHRS and CDR2 YFSETQ. Between the trimmed V and J ends, which lost 1 base and 1 base, there was a span of 15 bases. The study ran its PCR with 60 Vbeta and 13 Jbeta primers. Authors' analysis steps: A later analysis tallied about 80 million unique TCR beta chains, about 12 million of them shared. Clones were sequenced by immunoSEQ multiplex PCR, and TCRdb holds only the in-frame ones, with some missing. V, J and clone size are taken as reported in that table, and D and trimming were inferred from the DNA itself. Altogether 200,000 or so clones are present, approximately 88% being singletons, with the ten largest covering around 0.25%. Overall study findings and caveats: A list of around 150 TCR beta chains associated with cytomegalovirus was given. The availability of immune exposure information extended only to CMV serostatus.

On this clone itself: Its antigen is not identified.

The chain carries TRBV5-1 and TRBJ2-7, with no clear D. Sequenced: PBMCs. The TCR was taken from a boy between 5 and 17 years old in good health and CMV-seronegative. CDR3 protein: CASSLIPRMTSYEQYF. The CDR3 nucleotides are TGCGCCAGCAGCTTGATCCCCAGGATGACGTCCTACGAGCAGTACTTC.